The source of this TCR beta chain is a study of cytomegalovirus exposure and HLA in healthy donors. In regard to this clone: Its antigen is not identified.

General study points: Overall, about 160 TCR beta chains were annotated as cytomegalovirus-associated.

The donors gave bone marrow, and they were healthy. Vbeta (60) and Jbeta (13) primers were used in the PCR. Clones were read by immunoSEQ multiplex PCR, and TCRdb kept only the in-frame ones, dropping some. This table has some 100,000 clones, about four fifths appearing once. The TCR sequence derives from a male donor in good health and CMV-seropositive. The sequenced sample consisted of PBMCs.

CDR3 sequence reads: CASSPWRTGGTDTQYF. The CDR3 DNA follows: TGTGCCAGCAGCCCCTGGAGGACAGGGGGGACAGATACGCAGTATTTT. The chain couples TRBV7-9 to TRBJ2-3, with 10 bases identical to TRBD1. Germline values: CDR1 SEHNR, CDR2 FQNEAQ (reference sequence). This CDR3 contains 16 residues. The V gene end was trimmed by 5 bases and the J gene end by 3 bases; junction bases not matched to a gene: 8.